The T cell receptor beta chain under discussion was sequenced for a study of vaccination effects on CD4 cells after COVID-19. A word on this clone: The antigen is undetermined.

Study findings and constraints: Marked contraction was observed in infection-induced and vaccine-induced clones late after vaccination.

Peptide-pool stimulation followed by sequencing identified expanded antigen-specific CD4+ clonotypes in the ViraFEST assay. After less than 11 days in culture, the CD4+ T cells were isolated. TCRdb's copy holds only in-frame clones and misses some; the assay was immunoSEQ multiplex PCR. The sample lists tens of thousands of clones, roughly 80% occurring once. The CDR3 loop spans 13 amino acids. V lost 2 bases, J lost 1 base, and 3 bases lay in between. Looked up from germline, CDR1 is SGHTA and CDR2 is FQGNSA. The chain uses TRBV7-2 and TRBJ1-5; no clear D gene. The sample in question was CD4+ T cells from PBMCs cultured with HCoV-229E spike peptides, obtained before COVID-19 vaccination. The TCR originated in a human donor who received a COVID-19 vaccine. The DNA for the CDR3 is TGTGCCAGCAGCTTACGCAGCAATCAGCCCCAGCATTTT. Protein: CASSLRSNQPQHF.